This T cell receptor (beta chain) was documented in a study of memory B cells and T cells in multiple sclerosis. The V gene lost 0 bases and the J gene lost 1 base, with 8 bases spanning the gap. In germline, CDR1 is SGHRS, CDR2 YFSETQ. The CDR3 is 14 amino acids. For this clone: Its antigen is currently unknown.

The assay was immunoSEQ multiplex PCR, and TCRdb's table has in-frame clones only and misses some. The sample lists about 46,000 clones; over 75% were seen once. Stimulus-free culture yielded autoproliferating CFSE-dim and non-proliferating CFSE-high T cells, each sequenced separately. 5x10^7 CFSE-labeled PBMCs were cultured around 7 days unstimulated, then replicate wells were pooled. The rearrangement links TRBV5-1 to TRBJ2-7, with D unresolved. The receptor comes from a human donor with multiple sclerosis. The sequencing input was PBMCs from blood kept in culture. In DNA, the CDR3 is TGCGCCAGCAGCTTGGTTCCGGGTTCCTACGAGCAGTACTTC. This codes for CASSLVPGSYEQYF.